The clone carrying this T cell receptor (beta chain) was found a few times. This entry comes from a study of blood T cell repertoires in COVID-19. The data were produced by immunoSEQ multiplex PCR, yet TCRdb's version contains in-frame clones alone and is incomplete. The table lists 150,000 or so clones, approximately 90% of them singletons. Germline CDR1 MDHEN, CDR2 SYDVKM. The CDR3 spans 12 residues. V was cut by 4 bases and J by 6 bases, with 10 bases left in between. The sample taken for sequencing was peripheral blood. V gene TRBV28 combines with J gene TRBJ2-7; D is unresolved. The clonotype originates from a woman aged 40-49 years with acute or convalescent COVID-19. CDR3 in amino acids: CASSSLNSEQYF. The DNA of the CDR3 is TGTGCCAGCAGTTCACTCAATTCCGAGCAGTACTTC.